This T cell receptor beta chain is drawn from a study of technical replicates of blood from a handful of donors (dated by TCRdb to about 2017). Library generation was performed with the immunoSEQ multiplex PCR assay. TCRdb took this table from immuneACCESS and kept in-frame rearrangements with V and J called. Such tables lack part of the clones; where checked against another copy, unresolved V genes explain under half of the gap, and the rest is unexplained. For this sample the table gives roughly 59,000 clones, of which around 88% were detected only once. Clones ranked in the top ten supply more than 4.5% of the sample. Comments on this clone: Its antigen has not been determined. One base away there is no much larger clone; base qualities are not given.

V lost 4 bases and J lost 1 base; the stretch between them is 19 bases long. CDR1 and CDR2 were assigned from the germline V gene as MGHRA and YSYEKL. The CDR3 sequence holds 18 residues, the cysteine and phenylalanine included. The kept DNA is CDR3 alone, 54 bases in frame from the first base. Input material: PBMCs. The rearrangement joined TRBV4-1 to TRBJ2-2; TRBD2 is a possible D gene, resting on 5 matching bases. This TCR was sampled from a human donor in good health. Some clones in this sample may be carry-over from other donors' samples. The CDR3 region reads CASSRTPRGHVNTGELFF. Read as DNA, the sequence is TGCGCCAGCAGCCGAACCCCTCGGGGTCACGTGAACACCGGGGAGCTGTTTTTT.